The TCR beta chain described here comes from a study of shared clonotypes between healthy human individuals. Notes on the study in general: Even with large depth, rarefaction showed that sorted-subset sequencing was incomplete.

For this clone: Its antigen is not identified.

CDR3 size: 17 residues. Losses at the gene ends were 6 bases for V and 5 bases for J; bases not matched to a gene: 14. From germline, CDR1 is MNHEY and CDR2 SMNVEV (reference sequence). Using immunoSEQ multiplex PCR, the repertoire was profiled, and TCRdb retains in-frame clones only, with some absent. The sample lists a few million clones, 80% to 95% occurring once. V is TRBV27 and J is TRBJ2-3; TRBD1 matches at 10 bases. The specimen was naive CD4+ T cells from PBMCs. Documented subset: CD45RA+ positively selected. The TCR originated in a young man in good health. Some clones in this sample may be carry-over from other donors' samples. The CDR3 DNA is TGTGCCAGCAGCTTTCACCGGGACAGGGGAAAGGAAGATACGCAGTATTTT. It yields the protein CASSFHRDRGKEDTQYF.